A selection of T cell receptor beta chains follows, all from one sample in a study of T cells in Graves' hyperthyroidism and ophthalmopathy. MiXCR was run by TCRdb on the multiplex PCR reads, yielding one entry per CDR3 protein. Counted here are about 600,000 distinct CDR3 sequences, approximately 15% occurring once; the ten biggest clones make up roughly 3.5%. Input material: blood. These receptor sequences come from a woman between 35 and 50 years old with Graves' ophthalmopathy. CDR3s include the opening cysteine and the closing phenylalanine or tryptophan. The order of the fields is clone size, J gene, V gene, D gene, CDR3 DNA, CDR3 protein. The D gene is left open where the match is weak. Clone size is shown for a subset of rows, as once, few, many or a class of expanded clone.

many	TRBJ1-2	TRBV3-1	TRBD1	TGTGCCAGCAGCCAGGCCGGGACAGCGGGAGGCTACACCTTC	CASSQAGTAGGYTF
many	TRBJ1-6	TRBV28	-	TGTGCCAGCAGTCCCGCAGGGAATTCACCCCTCCACTTT	CASSPAGNSPLHF
many	TRBJ1-1	TRBV6-9	-	TGTGCCAGCAGTTATTCCACAGCTAACACTGAAGCTTTCTTT	CASSYSTANTEAFF
many	TRBJ1-1	TRBV3-1	TRBD1	TGTGCCAGCAGCCAAGATCCTCGGACAGGGGCGAACACTGAAGCTTTCTTT	CASSQDPRTGANTEAFF
few	TRBJ2-2	TRBV5-1	TRBD2	TGCGCCAGCAGCTTCAGGGCGGGGGACACCGGGGAGCTGTTTTTT	CASSFRAGDTGELFF
many	TRBJ2-3	TRBV12-3/TRBV12-4	TRBD1	TGTGCCAGCAGCCGGGACAGGTACACAGATACGCAGTATTTT	CASSRDRYTDTQYF
many	TRBJ2-7	TRBV20-1	TRBD2	TGCAGTGCTGGCCCGGAAGCGGGAGGGCCGTACGAGCAGTACTTC	CSAGPEAGGPYEQYF
few	TRBJ2-1	TRBV30	-	TGTGCCTGGAGTGTACAGGGCGGGAGTCGCGGTGAGCAGTTCTTC	CAWSVQGGSRGEQFF
many	TRBJ2-1	TRBV6-2/TRBV6-3	TRBD2	TGTGCCAGCAAGTTGCAGATACTAGCGGGAGGGGACAATGAGCAGTTCTTC	CASKLQILAGGDNEQFF
many	TRBJ2-5	TRBV6-1	TRBD2	TGTGCCAGCAGTTATTCCGGACTAGCGGGGGGCAACCAAGAGACCCAGTACTTC	CASSYSGLAGGNQETQYF
-	TRBJ2-5	TRBV27	TRBD2	TGTGCCAGCAGTTTGGTTAGCGGGGCTAAAGAGACCCAGTACTTC	CASSLVSGAKETQYF